This record looks at one TCR beta chain sequence and its context. The CDR3 is 13 amino acids. Trimming cost V 5 bases and J 1 base, with 8 bases left between them. This sample was included in a study of blood T cell repertoires in COVID-19. In the original processing: Reference gene primer amplification gave estimated nucleated cell counts. Sequencing was performed with immunoSEQ multiplex PCR; in TCRdb, only in-frame clones are kept and a portion is missing. That table is the source of V, J and clone size, and D and trimming were worked out from the DNA. This repertoire shows around 300,000 clones, more than 80% found once; its top ten account for about 3%.

What was sequenced was peripheral blood. The chain joins TRBV12-3 or TRBV12-4 to TRBJ1-1, with a possible D match to TRBD1 (6 bases). The source of this sequence is a woman younger than 45 with active or convalescent COVID-19. CDR3 sequence (DNA): TGTGCCAGCAGTCCCAGGGGGAACACTGAAGCTTTCTTT. Amino acids: CASSPRGNTEAFF.